The rows below give T cell receptor beta chains drawn from one sample of a study of blood T cell repertoires in COVID-19. Clones were read by immunoSEQ multiplex PCR, and TCRdb kept only the in-frame ones, dropping some. Here the sample spans 200,000 to 300,000 clones, 80% to 95% being singletons. The material sequenced was peripheral blood. These receptor sequences come from a man aged 30 to 45 with COVID-19, enrolled during active disease. Both conserved end residues are part of each CDR3. The order of the fields is V gene, D gene, J gene, clone size, CDR3 protein, CDR3 DNA. The D gene is left open where the match is weak. A row's size may be missing; if present it is once, few, many or a size class.

TRBV7-9	.	TRBJ1-1	.	CASSRVGRDTEAFF	TGTGCCAGCAGCCGTGTGGGGAGGGACACTGAAGCTTTCTTT
TRBV27	TRBD1	TRBJ2-1	.	CASSLQGDNEQFF	TGTGCCAGCAGTTTACAGGGGGACAATGAGCAGTTCTTC
TRBV5-1	.	TRBJ2-7	.	CASSLETGEQYF	TGCGCCAGCAGCTTGGAGACGGGCGAGCAGTACTTC
TRBV3-1/TRBV3-2	TRBD1	TRBJ2-7	.	CASSLTGQGAYEQYF	TGTGCCAGCAGCCTAACCGGACAGGGGGCCTACGAGCAGTACTTC
TRBV12-3/TRBV12-4	.	TRBJ1-2	.	CASSLGTSYGYTF	TGTGCCAGCAGTTTGGGCACGTCGTATGGCTACACCTTC
TRBV4-1	.	TRBJ1-1	.	CASSQDRGPERTFF	TGCGCCAGCAGCCAAGATCGAGGTCCGGAGCGGACTTTCTTT
TRBV11-2	TRBD2	TRBJ2-1	.	CASSPGGGGSYNEQFF	TGTGCCAGCAGCCCGGGGGGCGGGGGGTCCTACAATGAGCAGTTCTTC
TRBV27	.	TRBJ1-5	once	CASSTERGNNQPQHF	TGTGCCAGCAGTACAGAAAGGGGGAACAATCAGCCCCAGCATTTT
TRBV19	.	TRBJ2-5	.	CASSIDPDRRRLETQYF	TGTGCCAGTAGTATAGACCCCGACAGGAGGCGTTTGGAGACCCAGTACTTC
TRBV7-9	TRBD1	TRBJ1-3	.	CASSPASRGQGNTIYF	TGTGCCAGCAGCCCCGCGTCCAGGGGGCAGGGAAACACCATATATTTT
TRBV2	TRBD1	TRBJ1-5	once	CASSDFVQGRQPQHF	TGTGCCAGCAGTGATTTCGTACAGGGGCGGCAGCCCCAGCATTTT
TRBV3-1/TRBV3-2	TRBD1	TRBJ1-2	.	CASSLFGRDRRYGYTF	TGTGCCAGCAGCCTCTTCGGGCGGGACAGGAGGTATGGCTACACCTTC
TRBV4-1	TRBD1	TRBJ2-1	.	CASSQAGQGWSNEQFF	TGCGCCAGCAGCCAAGCTGGACAGGGGTGGAGTAATGAGCAGTTCTTC
TRBV5-1	.	TRBJ1-6	.	CASSLGDREGSPLHF	TGCGCCAGCAGCTTGGGTGATCGTGAGGGTTCACCCCTCCACTTT
TRBV10-3	TRBD1	TRBJ1-5	.	CAISPGQGAYNQPQHF	TGTGCCATCAGCCCTGGACAGGGGGCTTACAATCAGCCCCAGCATTTT
TRBV6-1	TRBD2	TRBJ2-5	once	CASSASGGSFGETQYF	TGTGCCAGCAGTGCCAGCGGGGGGTCGTTTGGAGAGACCCAGTACTTC
TRBV5-1	.	TRBJ1-1	.	CASSLFAGQNTEAFF	TGCGCCAGCAGCTTATTCGCAGGCCAGAACACTGAAGCTTTCTTT
TRBV5-5	TRBD1	TRBJ2-7	.	CASSQGDRVSEQYF	TGTGCCAGCAGCCAGGGGGACAGGGTATCCGAGCAGTACTTC
TRBV6-1	TRBD1	TRBJ2-3	.	CASSEVTGGHLGNTQYF	TGTGCCAGCAGTGAAGTCACAGGGGGACACCTCGGAAATACGCAGTATTTT
TRBV6-5	.	TRBJ1-2	.	CASSYSAEGSYGYTF	TGTGCCAGCAGTTACTCGGCAGAGGGATCCTATGGCTACACCTTC
TRBV18	TRBD1	TRBJ2-5	.	CASSLGPGQGEETQYF	TGTGCCAGCTCACTCGGCCCGGGACAGGGAGAAGAGACCCAGTACTTC
TRBV5-6	.	TRBJ2-1	.	CASSLRGREYNEQFF	TGTGCCAGCAGCTTGCGGGGGCGGGAGTACAATGAGCAGTTCTTC
TRBV6-4	.	TRBJ1-1	.	CASRDQGSDTEAFF	TGTGCCAGCAGAGATCAGGGGTCGGACACTGAAGCTTTCTTT
TRBV3-1/TRBV3-2	TRBD1	TRBJ2-2	.	CASSPRQGTGELFF	TGTGCCAGCAGCCCCCGACAGGGGACCGGGGAGCTGTTTTTT
TRBV11-2	TRBD2	TRBJ2-7	.	CASSLMTGGDYEQYF	TGTGCCAGCAGCTTGATGACGGGGGGGGACTACGAGCAGTACTTC
TRBV7-9	TRBD1	TRBJ1-5	.	CASSLDDRVTNQPQHF	TGTGCCAGCAGCTTAGACGACAGGGTGACCAATCAGCCCCAGCATTTT
TRBV9	.	TRBJ1-5	.	CASSADSGLEQPQHF	TGTGCCAGCAGCGCGGACAGCGGATTGGAACAGCCCCAGCATTTT
TRBV6-2/TRBV6-3	.	TRBJ1-1	.	CASSYSGGGTEAFF	TGTGCCAGCAGTTACTCAGGCGGGGGCACTGAAGCTTTCTTT
TRBV5-1	TRBD2	TRBJ2-1	.	CASSLAVQRGDNEQFF	TGCGCCAGCAGCTTGGCGGTTCAGCGGGGGGACAATGAGCAGTTCTTC
TRBV5-1	TRBD1	TRBJ2-2	.	CASRDGQGRTGELFF	TGCGCCAGCAGGGATGGACAGGGTCGGACCGGGGAGCTGTTTTTT
TRBV5-5	.	TRBJ2-3	.	CASSLSPGSTDTQYF	TGTGCCAGCAGCTTGTCGCCGGGGAGCACAGATACGCAGTATTTT
TRBV3-1/TRBV3-2	.	TRBJ2-5	.	CASSQGLTTSQETQYF	TGTGCCAGCAGCCAAGGGTTGACTACCTCCCAGGAGACCCAGTACTTC
TRBV7-6	TRBD1	TRBJ2-3	.	CASSSVRTGSSDTQYF	TGTGCCAGCAGCTCAGTCAGGACAGGGAGTTCAGATACGCAGTATTTT
TRBV6-2/TRBV6-3	.	TRBJ2-1	.	CASSPRSNEQFF	TGTGCCAGCAGCCCTCGTAGCAATGAGCAGTTCTTC
TRBV18	.	TRBJ2-1	.	CASSPTQAGSYNEQFF	TGTGCCAGCTCACCTACCCAGGCGGGGAGCTACAATGAGCAGTTCTTC
TRBV27	TRBD1	TRBJ1-4	few	CASSSIGTGISEKLFF	TGTGCCAGCAGTTCGATTGGGACAGGGATAAGTGAAAAACTGTTTTTT
TRBV27	.	TRBJ1-4	once	CASSDPISGEKLFF	TGTGCCAGCAGTGACCCCATATCCGGGGAAAAACTGTTTTTT
TRBV5-5	.	TRBJ2-5	.	CASSQQGSETQYF	TGTGCCAGCAGCCAACAGGGATCGGAGACCCAGTACTTC
TRBV19	.	TRBJ1-4	.	CASSKEVRSNEKLFF	TGTGCCAGTAGTAAGGAGGTCAGGAGTAATGAAAAACTGTTTTTT
TRBV29-1	.	TRBJ2-1	.	CSVSRQAKKTDEQFF	TGCAGCGTTTCCAGACAGGCGAAGAAAACCGATGAGCAGTTCTTC